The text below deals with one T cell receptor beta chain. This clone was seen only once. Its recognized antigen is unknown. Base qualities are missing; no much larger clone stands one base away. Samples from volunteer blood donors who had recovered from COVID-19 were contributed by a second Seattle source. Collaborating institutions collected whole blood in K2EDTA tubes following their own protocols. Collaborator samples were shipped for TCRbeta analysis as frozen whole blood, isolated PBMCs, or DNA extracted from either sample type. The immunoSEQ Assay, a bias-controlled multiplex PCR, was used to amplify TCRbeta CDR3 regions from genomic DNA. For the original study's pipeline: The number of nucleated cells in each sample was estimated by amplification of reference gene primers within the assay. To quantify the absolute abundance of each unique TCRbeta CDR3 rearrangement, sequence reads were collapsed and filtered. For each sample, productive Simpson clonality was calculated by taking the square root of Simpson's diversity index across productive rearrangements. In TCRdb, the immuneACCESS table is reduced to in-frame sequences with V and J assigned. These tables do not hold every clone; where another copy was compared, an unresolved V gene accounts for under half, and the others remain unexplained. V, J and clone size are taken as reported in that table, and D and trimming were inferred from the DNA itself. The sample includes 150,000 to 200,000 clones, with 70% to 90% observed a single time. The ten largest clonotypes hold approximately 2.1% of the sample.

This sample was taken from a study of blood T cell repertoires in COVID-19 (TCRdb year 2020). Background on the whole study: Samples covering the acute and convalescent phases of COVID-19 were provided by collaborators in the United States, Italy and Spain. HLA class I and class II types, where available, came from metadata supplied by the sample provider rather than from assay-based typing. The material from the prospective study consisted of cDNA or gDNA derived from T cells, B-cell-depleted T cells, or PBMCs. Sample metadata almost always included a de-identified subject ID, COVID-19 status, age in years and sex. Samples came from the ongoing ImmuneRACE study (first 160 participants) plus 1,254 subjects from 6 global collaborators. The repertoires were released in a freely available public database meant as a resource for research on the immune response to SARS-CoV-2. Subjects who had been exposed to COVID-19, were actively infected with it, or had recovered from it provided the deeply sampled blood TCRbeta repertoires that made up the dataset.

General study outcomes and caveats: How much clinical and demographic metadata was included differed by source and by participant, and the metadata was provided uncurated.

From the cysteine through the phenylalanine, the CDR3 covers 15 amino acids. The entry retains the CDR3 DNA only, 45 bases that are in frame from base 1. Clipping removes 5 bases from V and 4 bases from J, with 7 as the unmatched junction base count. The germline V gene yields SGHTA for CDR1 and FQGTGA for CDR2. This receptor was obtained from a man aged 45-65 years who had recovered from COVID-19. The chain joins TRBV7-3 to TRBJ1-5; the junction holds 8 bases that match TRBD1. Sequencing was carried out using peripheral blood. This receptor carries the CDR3 CASSQLRDRNQPQHF. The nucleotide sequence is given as TGTGCCAGCAGCCAACTCCGGGACAGGAATCAGCCCCAGCATTTT. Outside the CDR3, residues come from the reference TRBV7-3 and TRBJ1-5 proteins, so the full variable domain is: GAGVSQTPSNKVTEKGKYVELRCDPISGHTALYWYRQSLGQGPEFLIYFQGTGAADDSGLPNDRFFAVRPEGSVSTLKIQRTERGDSAVYLCASSQLRDRNQPQHFGDGTRLSIL.